This T cell receptor beta chain was captured by sequencing in a study of blood T cell repertoires in COVID-19. Study as a whole: The United States, Italy and Spain supplied acute and convalescent COVID-19 samples. PBMCs, B-cell-depleted T cells, or T cells provided the cDNA or gDNA that made up the material.

Germline-derived CDR1 and CDR2 are MDHEN and SYDVKM. The CDR3 spans 18 residues. Trimming took 2 bases from V and 1 from J, leaving 19 bases between them. The assay was immunoSEQ multiplex PCR, and TCRdb's table has in-frame clones only and misses some. The sample records tens of thousands of clones, roughly 78% being singletons. The chain has TRBV28 and TRBJ2-3, with D perhaps matching TRBD2 (6 bases). Sequencing used peripheral blood. The TCR originated in a man aged 45-60 years with active or convalescent COVID-19. The CDR3 nucleotides read TGTGCCAGCAGTTTAAATCTTTTCGGGGGACCCGGCACAGATACGCAGTATTTT. Amino acids: CASSLNLFGGPGTDTQYF.